These 26 T cell receptor beta chains were sequenced from one sample in a study of Ad26.COV2.S vaccination and SARS-CoV-2 variants. Profiled with immunoSEQ multiplex PCR; TCRdb holds only in-frame clones, not every one. The sample has fewer than 400,000 clones; about 88% are singletons. Sample treatment: approximately 18 received Ad26.COV2.S at low or high dose, single or two shots; about 5 received placebo; per-sample allocation not given. Samples analyzed were those drawn on day 63 after the first vaccine or placebo injection. Sequenced here: peripheral blood, sampled in a trial of Ad26.COV2.S vaccine versus placebo. The source of these receptors is a person aged 18-65 years who received the Ad26.COV2.S COVID-19 vaccine or a placebo.

This chain links TRBV12-3 or TRBV12-4 with TRBJ1-1; D is undetermined. V was trimmed by 4 bases and J by 5 bases, leaving 5 bases between them. The CDR3 has 11 amino acids. Here the CDR3 reads CASSYATEAFF. In DNA form, the CDR3 reads TGTGCCAGCAGTTACGCAACTGAAGCTTTCTTT.

The rearrangement joins TRBV5-5 to TRBJ2-3, with D possibly being TRBD1 (5 bases). Trimming cost V 4 bases and J 0 bases, with 12 bases left between them. Germline V gives CDR1 SGHKS, CDR2 YYEKEE (reference sequence). The length of the CDR3 is 15 residues. The CDR3 here is CASSRVGDSTDTQYF. The DNA of the CDR3 is TGTGCCAGCAGCCGGGTAGGGGATAGCACAGATACGCAGTATTTT.

CDR3: CASSPASSGTYEQYF. CDR3 in DNA: TGTGCCAGCTCACCAGCTAGTTCGGGAACCTACGAGCAGTACTTC. The V and J genes are TRBV18 and TRBJ2-7; a possible D gene is TRBD2 (5 bases). The ends were cut back, 2 bases at V and 2 bases at J, with 13 bases in the middle. This CDR3 spans 15 amino acids. The V gene's germline CDR1 is KGHSH and CDR2 LQKENI. The variable domain in full, completed from reference TRBV18 and TRBJ2-7, reads NAGVMQNPRHLVRRRGQEARLRCSPMKGHSHVYWYRQLPEEGLKFMVYLQKENIIDESGMPKERFSAEFPKEGPSILRIQQVVRGDSAAYFCASSPASSGTYEQYFGPGTRLTVT.

The rearrangement links TRBV5-1 to TRBJ2-3; 11 positions match TRBD2. J lost 6 bases, V lost 4 bases, and 10 bases had no gene match. CDR3 length equals 16 residues. CDR1 is SGHRS, CDR2 YFSETQ, per germline. The DNA of the CDR3 is TGCGCCAGCAGCATTTCAGGGGGACTAGCGGCCGATACGCAGTATTTT. It encodes CASSISGGLAADTQYF.

The genes are TRBV24-1 and TRBJ2-7; TRBD1 agrees at 8 bases. J gave up 1 base and V 5 bases, and 9 bases lay outside the gene matches. Germline V lookup: CDR1 KGHDR, CDR2 SFDVKD. CDR3 length equals 16 residues. CDR3 protein: CATSAGTGTGSYEQYF. CDR3 nucleotides: TGTGCCACCAGTGCCGGGACCGGGACAGGTTCCTACGAGCAGTACTTC.

This clone appeared a single time. The V gene is TRBV5-4, the J gene TRBJ1-2; D is perhaps TRBD1 (5 bases). CDR1 SGHNT and CDR2 YYREEE come from the germline V gene (reference sequence). The V end lost 4 bases, the J end lost 3 bases, and 16 bases lay between the germline ends. CDR3 length: 15 amino acids. The CDR3 DNA follows: TGTGCCAGCAGCCGGGACGACCGGGGCTACTATGGCTACACCTTC. Translation: CASSRDDRGYYGYTF.

The chain combines TRBV7-2 with TRBJ2-7; D remains unclear. V was trimmed by 0 bases and J by 6 bases, leaving 15 bases between them. Germline V gene data show CDR1 as SGHTA and CDR2 as FQGNSA. The CDR3 is 15 amino acids. The CDR3 here is CASSLAGIQSGEQYF. For the CDR3, the DNA is TGTGCCAGCAGCTTAGCGGGAATACAGAGTGGCGAGCAGTACTTC.

This chain joins TRBV10-3 and TRBJ1-1, with D maybe TRBD1 (5 bases). The CDR3 is made up of 14 amino acids. Trimming cost V 10 bases and J 5 bases, with 20 bases left between them. Per germline, CDR1 ENHRY and CDR2 SYGVKD. The CDR3 nucleotides are TGTGCCACCCAGATGACAAGGGAGGGGACTGAAGCTTTCTTT. Residues: CATQMTREGTEAFF.

This clone came up a few times. The chain joins TRBV3-1 (or the pseudogene TRBV3-2) to TRBJ1-6; D gene ambiguous. This CDR3 has 13 residues. The germline V gene has CDR1 LGHDT and CDR2 YNNKEL (reference sequence). V was cut by 0 bases and J by 9 bases, with 6 bases left in between. The CDR3 sequence is CASSQDVGSPLHF. The CDR3, as DNA: TGTGCCAGCAGCCAAGATGTTGGTTCACCCCTCCACTTT.

The CDR3 sequence: CASSMGQGVNTEAFF. As DNA, the CDR3 is TGTGCCAGTAGTATGGGACAGGGAGTGAACACTGAAGCTTTCTTT. The chain carries TRBV19 and TRBJ1-1; TRBD1 matches 9 bases. The CDR3 has 15 residues. Germline V gives CDR1 LNHDA, CDR2 SQIVND (reference sequence). The V gene end was trimmed by 3 bases and the J gene end by 0 bases; junction bases not matched to a gene: 2.

The V call is TRBV7-8, the J call TRBJ2-5; maybe TRBD2 (6 bases). V gave up 7 bases and J gave up 0 bases, with 12 bases separating them. Germline-derived CDR1 and CDR2 are SGHVS and FQNEAQ. CDR3 length: 14 residues. CDR3 in DNA: TGTGCCAGCACTGTCCGGGACTACCAAGAGACCCAGTACTTC. This gives the protein CASTVRDYQETQYF. Looking up the rest from reference TRBV7-8 and TRBJ2-5 gives the full variable domain: GAGVSQSPRYKVAKRGQDVALRCDPISGHVSLFWYQQALGQGPEFLTYFQNEAQLDKSGLPSDRFFAERPEGSVSTLKIQRTQQEDSAVYLCASTVRDYQETQYFGPGTRLLVL.

This clone has a handful of counts. Other DNA sequences in the sample encode the same CDR3. The chain links TRBV5-1 to TRBJ2-3; D unclear. Germline loops: CDR1 SGHRS, CDR2 YFSETQ. V shed 0 bases and J shed 2 bases, with 7 bases lying between them. The CDR3 spans 14 residues. The CDR3 region is CASSLATYTDTQYF. The CDR3 nucleotides are TGCGCCAGCAGCTTGGCGACCTACACAGATACGCAGTATTTT.

This clone has a handful of counts. The chain is built from TRBV6-6 and TRBJ1-4; D perhaps matches TRBD1 (6 bases). The V gene lost 6 bases and the J gene lost 13 bases, with 18 bases spanning the gap. CDR1 is MNHNY and CDR2 is SVGAGI in the germline V gene (reference sequence). CDR3 length equals 13 residues. The CDR3 DNA sequence: TGTGCCAGCAGCCCGTCGCAGGGGTATACACTGTTTTTT. Translating gives CASSPSQGYTLFF.

This chain uses TRBV9 with TRBJ2-7, with 10 bases lining up with TRBD2. Germline-derived CDR1 and CDR2 are SGDLS and YYNGEE. J lost 2 bases, V lost 4 bases, and 12 bases had no gene match. The CDR3 loop spans 17 amino acids. CDR3 amino acids: CASSPGASGGITYEQYF. CDR3 sequence (DNA): TGTGCCAGCAGCCCCGGGGCTAGCGGGGGAATAACCTACGAGCAGTACTTC.

The genes are TRBV27 and TRBJ1-2; D is ambiguous. CDR1 is MNHEY, CDR2 SMNVEV, per germline (reference sequence). The CDR3 has 12 amino acids. Trimming took 4 bases from V and 6 from J, leaving 9 bases between them. CDR3 protein: CASSSPRDGYTF. The CDR3, as DNA: TGTGCCAGCAGTTCTCCCCGCGATGGCTACACCTTC.

V usage is TRBV2 and J usage is TRBJ2-7, with TRBD1 identical over 7 bases. Germline lookup yields CDR1 SNHLY and CDR2 FYNNEI. The CDR3 spans 12 residues. V shed 4 bases, J shed 4 bases, and the junction held 1 base outside the gene matches. The CDR3, as DNA: TGTGCCAGCAGTGCCAGGGGGTACGAGCAGTACTTC. The encoded protein is CASSARGYEQYF.

The V gene is TRBV9, the J gene TRBJ2-5, with D maybe TRBD2 (5 bases). V was cut by 2 bases and J by 2 bases, with 10 bases left in between. In germline, CDR1 is SGDLS, CDR2 YYNGEE. The CDR3 runs to 14 residues. CDR3 region: CASSVDGEQETQYF. The CDR3 region has the DNA TGTGCCAGCAGCGTGGACGGGGAACAAGAGACCCAGTACTTC.

The chain uses TRBV5-1 and TRBJ2-3; 7 nucleotides match TRBD1. This CDR3 has 14 residues. Looked up from germline, CDR1 is SGHRS and CDR2 is YFSETQ. V shed 4 bases and J 5 bases; nucleotides not matched to a gene: 7. CDR3 in DNA: TGCGCCAGCAGCCTAGGACAGGCTAGAGATACGCAGTATTTT. It codes for CASSLGQARDTQYF.

The V gene is TRBV5-6, the J gene TRBJ1-2; no firm D call. Per the germline V gene, CDR1 is SGHDT and CDR2 is YYEEEE. V was clipped by 1 base and J by 4 bases, with 14 bases between them. There are 15 residues in the CDR3. CDR3 DNA sequence: TGTGCCAGCAGCTTGAGGGCAGGTGCCCTCTATGGCTACACCTTC. Translated: CASSLRAGALYGYTF.

The sample holds one count of this clone. J is TRBJ2-3 and V is TRBV5-4; 8 bases are shared with TRBD2. Unmatched junction bases numbered 7, after V lost 5 bases and J lost 2 bases. This CDR3 contains 15 residues. The germline V gene has CDR1 SGHNT and CDR2 YYREEE (reference sequence). CDR3 sequence: CASSRGAGDTDTQYF. CDR3 nucleotide sequence: TGTGCCAGCAGTCGCGGAGCGGGGGACACAGATACGCAGTATTTT.

DNA of the CDR3: TGTGCCAGCCTTAATAGACAGGCGATGAACACTGAAGCTTTCTTT. It codes for CASLNRQAMNTEAFF. The genes are TRBV18 and TRBJ1-1; maybe TRBD1 (6 bases). CDR3 length: 15 residues. V was cut by 8 bases and J by 0 bases, with 16 bases left in between. The germline V gene has CDR1 KGHSH and CDR2 LQKENI.

The chain combines TRBV4-1 with TRBJ1-5, with 8 bases lining up with TRBD1. J was trimmed by 0 bases and V by 2 bases; bases with no gene match: 6. The CDR3 is 17 residues long. CDR1 is MGHRA, CDR2 YSYEKL, per germline. The CDR3 sequence is CASSQRTGYYSNQPQHF. The CDR3 DNA follows: TGCGCCAGCAGCCAAAGGACAGGGTACTATAGCAATCAGCCCCAGCATTTT.

The chain recombines TRBV7-8 with TRBJ2-5; 11 bases agree with TRBD2. CDR3 length: 15 residues. V shed 3 bases, J shed 5 bases, and the junction held 5 bases outside the gene matches. Germline CDR1 reads SGHVS; CDR2 reads FQNEAQ. Here the CDR3 reads CASSFSGGERETQYF. CDR3 nucleotide sequence: TGTGCCAGCAGCTTTAGCGGGGGGGAGAGGGAGACCCAGTACTTC.

In this sample, this clone turned up once. The chain recombines TRBV11-2 with TRBJ2-1, with 9 bases identical to TRBD2. The V and J ends lost 5 bases and 6 bases, in that order; junction bases with no gene match: 17. Germline CDR1 is SGHAT and CDR2 is FQNNGV. The CDR3 contains 18 residues. CDR3 region: CASSPGGGGGVFRNEQFF. Written as DNA, the CDR3 is TGTGCCAGCAGCCCCGGAGGGGGCGGGGGGGTTTTTCGCAATGAGCAGTTCTTC.

The rearrangement links TRBV5-1 to TRBJ1-1, with 10 bases identical to TRBD1. Germline lookup yields CDR1 SGHRS and CDR2 YFSETQ. J was trimmed by 7 bases and V by 0 bases; bases with no gene match: 6. CDR3 size: 15 residues. The CDR3, as DNA: TGCGCCAGCAGCTTGGGGGGACAGGGGAAAGGTGAAGCTTTCTTT. Translation: CASSLGGQGKGEAFF.

This clone was observed a few times. V usage is TRBV6-1 and J usage is TRBJ1-6; D is unresolved. The V and J ends lost 2 bases and 7 bases respectively, with 0 bases between them. CDR3 length equals 11 residues. Germline V lookup: CDR1 MNHNS, CDR2 SASEGT. The CDR3 DNA follows: TGTGCCAGCAGTGAAAATTCACCCCTCCACTTT. This translates into CASSENSPLHF.